A single sample gave rise to the 14 T cell receptor beta chains below, sequenced in a study of blood T cell repertoires in COVID-19 (dated by TCRdb to the early 2020s). The library was built by means of the immunoSEQ multiplex PCR assay. TCRdb took this table from immuneACCESS and kept in-frame rearrangements with V and J called. Such tables lack part of the clones; where checked against another copy, unresolved V genes explain under half of the gap, and the rest is unexplained. In all, the sample holds approximately 160,000 clones, and about 86% of those were seen once. The leading ten clones occupy 5.5% to 7% of the sample. Specimen: peripheral blood. The receptors shown here come from a man aged 50-60 years with active or convalescent COVID-19.

The V and J genes are TRBV19 and TRBJ2-3; perhaps TRBD2 as D (6 bases). Trimming cost V 1 base and J 0 bases, with 8 bases left between them. The CDR3 covers 15 residues. CDR1 LNHDA and CDR2 SQIVND come from the germline V gene (reference sequence). CDR3 amino acids: CASSIVSGSTDTQYF. In nucleotides, the CDR3 is TGTGCCAGTAGTATAGTGAGCGGGAGCACAGATACGCAGTATTTT.

This clone was counted between two and nine times. The chain combines TRBV7-3 with TRBJ2-1, with 12 bases aligning to TRBD2. V lost 6 bases and J lost 6; bases outside the gene matches: 3. CDR1 is SGHTA and CDR2 is FQGTGA in the germline V gene. The CDR3 totals 14 residues. DNA for the CDR3: TGTGCCAGCAGTCTAGCGGGAGGGCCCAATGAGCAGTTCTTC. This sequence encodes CASSLAGGPNEQFF.

This rearrangement joins TRBV10-3 to TRBJ2-7; 9 bases are a match to TRBD1. With V trimmed by 6 bases and J by 5 bases, 8 bases remained unmatched. The CDR3 contains 14 residues. Germline V gene lookup returns CDR1 ENHRY and CDR2 SYGVKD. This CDR3 is CAISSPGQGNEQYF. The CDR3 DNA reads TGTGCCATCAGCTCTCCGGGACAGGGCAACGAGCAGTACTTC.

The chain joins TRBV19 to TRBJ2-2; 10 bases fit TRBD2. CDR1 and CDR2 (germline): LNHDA, SQIVND (reference sequence). The J segment lost 5 bases and the V segment lost 5 bases, leaving 11 bases of the junction unmatched. The CDR3 sequence is 17 residues long. CDR3: CASSALAGVLGTGELFF. In DNA form, the CDR3 reads TGTGCCAGTAGTGCTCTAGCGGGAGTTCTTGGTACCGGGGAGCTGTTTTTT.

The V call is TRBV6-5, the J call TRBJ1-4; D gene unclear. V dropped 2 bases and J dropped 7 bases, with 17 bases sitting between them. CDR1 and CDR2 from the germline V gene are MNHEY and SVGAGI. The CDR3 spans 16 residues. The CDR3 DNA follows: TGTGCCAGCAGTTACCGCGAAATGGTTCGGGTTGAAAAACTGTTTTTT. This codes for CASSYREMVRVEKLFF.

This rearrangement joins TRBV19 to TRBJ1-5; perhaps TRBD1 as D (5 bases). CDR3 length equals 16 residues. V was clipped by 1 base and J by 1 base, with 11 bases between them. Germline loops: CDR1 LNHDA, CDR2 SQIVND (reference sequence). CDR3 residues: CASSIGSRGSNQPQHF. CDR3 sequence (DNA): TGTGCCAGTAGTATAGGGTCGCGGGGGAGCAATCAGCCCCAGCATTTT.

A few counts support this clone. V and J are TRBV28 and TRBJ2-2, with 9 bases matching TRBD2. With 7 bases clipped from V and 6 bases from J, the junction kept 27 bases outside the gene matches. The CDR3 is made up of 21 amino acids. CDR1 MDHEN and CDR2 SYDVKM come from the germline V gene. The DNA of the CDR3 is TGTGCCAGCACCTCGCTGCGGGTAGCGGGAGAAGGCGGCTTGCGGGCCGGGGAGCTGTTTTTT. It specifies CASTSLRVAGEGGLRAGELFF.

Only a few counts were recorded for this clone. CDR3 protein: CSASRQGGGEQYF. As DNA, the CDR3 is TGCAGTGCTAGTAGGCAGGGAGGGGGCGAGCAGTACTTC. V is TRBV20-1 and J is TRBJ2-7; TRBD2 might be the D (7 bases). This CDR3 contains 13 residues. Trimming removed 3 bases at V and 6 bases at J, with 15 bases between. Germline loops: CDR1 DFQATT, CDR2 SNEGSKA (reference sequence).

The rearrangement uses TRBV7-9 and TRBJ1-2; D possibly corresponds to TRBD1 (5 bases). Trimming took 1 base from V and 5 from J, leaving 5 bases between them. Germline CDR1 SEHNR, CDR2 FQNEAQ (reference sequence). This CDR3 is built from 12 residues. Written as DNA, the CDR3 is TGTGCCAGCAGCTTAGAGGGGTATGGCTACACCTTC. It yields the protein CASSLEGYGYTF.

The chain has TRBV18 and TRBJ1-2; 12 bases line up with TRBD1. Germline lookup yields CDR1 KGHSH and CDR2 LQKENI. The length of the CDR3 is 14 residues. Trimming removed 2 bases from V and 8 bases from J; junction bases left unmatched: 3. The CDR3 sequence: CASSPGDRGRGYTF. The CDR3 nucleotides are TGTGCCAGCTCACCAGGGGACAGGGGGCGAGGCTACACCTTC.

This chain links TRBV14 with TRBJ1-5; 9 bases align to TRBD1. The CDR3 extends over 15 amino acids. Trimming at V came to 1 base and at J to 6 bases, leaving 4 bases not matched to a gene. Germline V gene sequence: CDR1 SGHDN, CDR2 FVKESK. The CDR3 spells CASSQGGTGLQPQHF. CDR3 nucleotide sequence: TGTGCCAGCAGCCAAGGAGGGACAGGGCTTCAGCCCCAGCATTTT.

In nucleotides, the CDR3 is TGTGCCACCAGCAGAGTACAGGGGCGCGGTTCACCCCTCCACTTT. Protein product: CATSRVQGRGSPLHF. The chain carries TRBV15 and TRBJ1-6; 7 bases match TRBD1. This CDR3 region has 15 residues. Losses at the gene ends were 1 base for V and 9 bases for J; bases not matched to a gene: 6. From germline, CDR1 is LNHNV and CDR2 YYDKDF (reference sequence).

This chain uses TRBV7-2 with TRBJ1-5; 12 bases match TRBD1. The CDR3 has 15 amino acids. The V and J ends lost 4 bases and 7 bases, in that order; junction bases with no gene match: 5. Per the germline V gene, CDR1 is SGHTA and CDR2 is FQGNSA. The CDR3 reads CASSSGTGGGQPQHF. CDR3 nucleotides: TGTGCCAGCAGCTCCGGGACAGGGGGCGGGCAGCCCCAGCATTTT.

The chain has TRBV7-2 and TRBJ1-2; D is uncertain. The length of the CDR3 is 14 residues. Germline values: CDR1 SGHTA, CDR2 FQGNSA. Trimming pared 2 bases from V and 2 bases from J, leaving 9 bases between. For the CDR3, the DNA is TGTGCCAGCAGCTTAAATTCGGTCAACTATGGCTACACCTTC. Its translation is CASSLNSVNYGYTF.